The rows below give T cell receptor beta chains drawn from one sample of a study of T cells in Graves' hyperthyroidism and ophthalmopathy. TCRdb re-analysed the multiplex PCR reads in MiXCR, keeping a single row per CDR3 protein. The table shows 500,000 to 650,000 distinct CDR3 sequences, with less than 20% occurring only once. Sequenced input: blood. These receptors originate from a man between 40 and 49 years old with Graves' ophthalmopathy. Both conserved end residues are part of each CDR3. The order of the fields is J gene, clone size, V gene, D gene, CDR3 DNA, CDR3 protein. A D gene is named only where the DNA matches it firmly. The listing skips clone size in some rows; elsewhere it reads once, few, many or a size class.

J: TRBJ1-1
size: many
V: TRBV6-1
D: TRBD1
DNA: TGTGCCAGCAGCCTCCGGGACAGGGAAACTGAAGCTTTCTTT
CDR3: CASSLRDRETEAFF

J: TRBJ2-7
size: many
V: TRBV2
D: .
DNA: TGTGCCAGCAATCCGACAGGGAGGACCTACGAGCAGTACTTC
CDR3: CASNPTGRTYEQYF

J: TRBJ2-5
size: .
V: TRBV11-1
D: TRBD2
DNA: TGTGCCAGCAGCTCGCGGGAGGTAATGGAAGAGACCCAGTACTTC
CDR3: CASSSREVMEETQYF

J: TRBJ2-1
size: few
V: TRBV24-1
D: TRBD2
DNA: TGTGCCACCAGTGATACGACTAGCTCGAACCATGAGCAGTTCTTC
CDR3: CATSDTTSSNHEQFF

J: TRBJ2-2
size: few
V: TRBV12-3/TRBV12-4
D: TRBD1
DNA: TGTGCCAGCAGTTTAAGGTCAGGGGGCACCGGGGAGCTGTTTTTT
CDR3: CASSLRSGGTGELFF

J: TRBJ1-2
size: few
V: TRBV4-1
D: .
DNA: TGCGCCAGCAGTCTAATGCGGGTTAACTATGGCTACACCTTC
CDR3: CASSLMRVNYGYTF

J: TRBJ1-4
size: few
V: TRBV20-1
D: .
DNA: TGCAGTGTTCGGAGGGTGACTGCAACTAATGAAAAACTGTTTTTT
CDR3: CSVRRVTATNEKLFF

J: TRBJ2-3
size: few
V: TRBV7-3
D: .
DNA: TGTGCCAGCAGCTTACAGGGGTTAAGCACAGATACGCAGTATTTT
CDR3: CASSLQGLSTDTQYF

J: TRBJ1-1
size: .
V: TRBV4-1
D: .
DNA: TGCGCCAGCAGCCAAGTTTGGAACGGCCCTGAAGCTTTCTTT
CDR3: CASSQVWNGPEAFF

J: TRBJ1-1
size: once
V: TRBV5-5
D: .
DNA: TGTGCCAGCAACTTGGAAATGCGGCCGAGGAACACTGAAGCTTTCTTT
CDR3: CASNLEMRPRNTEAFF

J: TRBJ2-1
size: few
V: TRBV9
D: TRBD2
DNA: TGTGCCAGCAGCGTAGCGGTAGCGGGAGGGCGCGCTGAGCAGTTCTTC
CDR3: CASSVAVAGGRAEQFF

J: TRBJ1-2
size: many
V: TRBV5-1
D: .
DNA: TGCGCCAGCAGCTTGGGATTGGGGAACTATGGCTACACCTTC
CDR3: CASSLGLGNYGYTF

J: TRBJ2-5
size: .
V: TRBV5-1
D: .
DNA: TGCGCCAGCAGCGCTCAGGTCGGGGGTACCCAGTACTTC
CDR3: CASSAQVGGTQYF

J: TRBJ2-2
size: many
V: TRBV3-1
D: .
DNA: TGTGCCAGCAGCCCACCAGGGAACACCGGGGAGCTGTTTTTT
CDR3: CASSPPGNTGELFF

J: TRBJ2-7
size: many
V: TRBV6-2/TRBV6-3
D: .
DNA: TGTGCCAGCAGTTCGCCCCGGGGTTCCACCTACTACGAGCAGTACTTC
CDR3: CASSSPRGSTYYEQYF

J: TRBJ2-1
size: few
V: TRBV25-1
D: TRBD2
DNA: TGTGCCAGCAGTGAATATCGTGGACTAGCGGCCAACAATGAGCAGTTCTTC
CDR3: CASSEYRGLAANNEQFF

J: TRBJ2-5
size: few
V: TRBV2
D: TRBD2
DNA: TGTGCCAGTTCGAAGACTAGCGGGGGGGGTACGACCCAGTACTTC
CDR3: CASSKTSGGGTTQYF

J: TRBJ1-1
size: many
V: TRBV7-8
D: .
DNA: TGTGCCAGCAGCTTAAGAGACAAGAACACTGAAGCTTTCTTT
CDR3: CASSLRDKNTEAFF

J: TRBJ2-6
size: few
V: TRBV30
D: .
DNA: TGTGCCTGGAGGGGGGCCAACGTCCTGACTTTC
CDR3: CAWRGANVLTF

J: TRBJ2-2
size: .
V: TRBV6-1
D: .
DNA: TGTGCCAGCAGTGAGGGTACGGTCGGGGAGCTGTTTTTT
CDR3: CASSEGTVGELFF

J: TRBJ2-2
size: once
V: TRBV19
D: TRBD1
DNA: TGTGCCAGTAGCCCGGGGGTCGTCGGGACAGGGCGACCCGGGGAGCTGTTTTTT
CDR3: CASSPGVVGTGRPGELFF

J: TRBJ2-3
size: .
V: TRBV7-2
D: .
DNA: TGTGCCAGCAGCTCCTACCCCGCGCAGTATTTT
CDR3: CASSSYPAQYF

J: TRBJ2-1
size: many
V: TRBV20-1
D: TRBD2
DNA: TGCAGTGCTAGAGATGCGGGAGTTTACAATGAGCAGTTCTTC
CDR3: CSARDAGVYNEQFF

J: TRBJ2-7
size: many
V: TRBV3-1
D: TRBD2
DNA: TGTGCCAGCAGCCAAGGGCGGGGGAACTACGAGCAGTACTTC
CDR3: CASSQGRGNYEQYF

J: TRBJ2-1
size: .
V: TRBV27
D: TRBD2
DNA: TGTGCCAGCAGCCTGACACTAGCGGGGGGACCCCAGAATGAGCAGTTCTTC
CDR3: CASSLTLAGGPQNEQFF

J: TRBJ2-3
size: .
V: TRBV5-4
D: TRBD2
DNA: TGTGCCGGTAGACTAGCGGGGGGGGATACGCAGTATTTT
CDR3: CAGRLAGGDTQYF

J: TRBJ2-5
size: many
V: TRBV7-2
D: .
DNA: TGTGCCAGCAGCGACCGGGACGTAGAAGAGACCCAGTACTTC
CDR3: CASSDRDVEETQYF

J: TRBJ2-3
size: many
V: TRBV28
D: .
DNA: TGTGCCAGCAGTCCACAGGGAAGAGGTACAGATACGCAGTATTTT
CDR3: CASSPQGRGTDTQYF

J: TRBJ2-5
size: few
V: TRBV20-1
D: TRBD2
DNA: TGCAGTGCTGGACTAGCTACTGGGGAGACCCAGTACTTC
CDR3: CSAGLATGETQYF

J: TRBJ2-1
size: .
V: TRBV19
D: TRBD1
DNA: TGTGCCAGTAGTATAAGGGGGCACTACAATGAGCAGTTCTTC
CDR3: CASSIRGHYNEQFF

J: TRBJ2-1
size: many
V: TRBV28
D: TRBD2
DNA: TGTGCCAGCAGTTTAGCGGGAGTAGCCTACAATGAGCAGTTCTTC
CDR3: CASSLAGVAYNEQFF

J: TRBJ1-6
size: .
V: TRBV4-1
D: .
DNA: TGCGCCAGCAGCCCGGGACTCATACTTTCCTTCCTTAATTCACCCCTCCACTTT
CDR3: CASSPGLILSFLNSPLHF

J: TRBJ2-3
size: many
V: TRBV7-8
D: .
DNA: TGTGCCAGCAGCTATTACGGGGGCACAGATACGCAGTATTTT
CDR3: CASSYYGGTDTQYF

J: TRBJ1-6
size: .
V: TRBV28
D: .
DNA: TGTGCCAGCAGTTCCCCAGGATTACCCCTCCACTTT
CDR3: CASSSPGLPLHF

J: TRBJ2-5
size: few
V: TRBV27
D: .
DNA: TGTGCCAGCAGCCCCATGCAGGGGGGCGGTGAGACCCAGTACTTC
CDR3: CASSPMQGGGETQYF

J: TRBJ2-5
size: many
V: TRBV7-2
D: .
DNA: TGTGCCAGCAGCCCCCCGGGGTCCGGGACCCAGTACTTC
CDR3: CASSPPGSGTQYF

J: TRBJ2-2
size: .
V: TRBV7-9
D: TRBD1
DNA: TGTGCCAGCAACTCCCCAGACCGGGACAGGGGGCGAATGGGGGATGTTGCCGGGGAGCTGTTTTTT
CDR3: CASNSPDRDRGRMGDVAGELFF

J: TRBJ2-1
size: .
V: TRBV24-1
D: TRBD2
DNA: TGTGCCACCAGTGATTCCATAACTAGCGGGCCGCGAGTTAGGACCAATGAGCAGTTCTTC
CDR3: CATSDSITSGPRVRTNEQFF